The next 3 T cell receptor beta chains were all read from a single sample in a study of blood T cell repertoires in COVID-19. Sequencing used immunoSEQ multiplex PCR; TCRdb keeps in-frame clones, though not all of them. Among under 250,000 clones listed, 80% were seen once. Sequencing input: peripheral blood. The receptors were sampled from a woman between 65 and 79 years old with acute or convalescent COVID-19.

The V call is TRBV28, the J call TRBJ2-7; TRBD2 matches at 9 bases. The germline V gene has CDR1 MDHEN and CDR2 SYDVKM. Trimming took 7 bases from V and 6 from J; bases not matched to a gene: 4. The CDR3 runs to 12 residues. The CDR3 DNA follows: TGTGCCAGCATAGCGGGAGTCGGCGAGCAGTACTTC. Translated, it gives CASIAGVGEQYF.

This clone came up many times. The chain combines TRBV2 with TRBJ2-2; D uncertain. The CDR3 runs to 13 residues. Trimming took off 5 bases at V and 0 bases at J, with 4 bases between the two ends. The germline V gene encodes CDR1 SNHLY and CDR2 FYNNEI. The CDR3 spells CASSPANTGELFF. DNA for the CDR3: TGTGCCAGCAGTCCCGCGAACACCGGGGAGCTGTTTTTT.

The chain employs TRBV5-1 and TRBJ2-7; TRBD1 matches at 10 bases. The CDR3 totals 14 residues. The junction had 3 bases not matched to a gene; V was cut back by 3 bases and J by 3 bases. Germline V gene sequence: CDR1 SGHRS, CDR2 YFSETQ. This CDR3 is CASSSGTGVYEQYF. For the CDR3, the DNA is TGCGCCAGCAGCTCCGGGACAGGGGTCTACGAGCAGTACTTC.